This paragraph covers one TCR beta chain sequence. The specificity of this receptor is unknown. TCRdb shows the sequencer as NextSeq 550. The Human TCR Profiling Kit (MiLaboratory) was used to prepare UMI-labeled 5' RACE TRB cDNA libraries. cDNA synthesis used the entire amount of extracted RNA, and PCR amplification then used the entire amount of cDNA produced. Libraries were prepared in parallel using an identical number of PCR cycles. The original pipeline was this. With a minimum of two reads required per UMI, MIGEC and MiXCR pulled out about 57,000 +/- 9,900 unique UMI-labeled TRB cDNA molecules from each library. Each library averaged about 37,000 +/- 9,700 functional in-frame TRB CDR3 nucleotide clonotypes without stop codons. After downsampling to 5000 UMI-labeled TRB molecules per sample, diversity metrics, including normalized Shannon-Wiener and Chao1, were computed in VDJtools. VDJtools was used to calculate clonotype-size-weighted physicochemical properties of the central five CDR3 residues, namely interaction energy, strength, volume and Kidera factor 4. Each entry corresponds to one CDR3 protein sequence from reads that TCRdb reprocessed, and DNA is not given. Clone size and V and J calls follow TCRdb, not the original study. The table of this sample itemizes 2,500 to 3,500 distinct CDR3 sequences. The top ten clones comprise more than 1.1% of the sample.

This record comes from a study of CXCR3-negative and CXCR3-positive naive CD8 T cells (dated by TCRdb to about 2019). About the full investigation: In total, 130 million to 150 million TRB reads were obtained, which works out to roughly 1.5 +/- 0.3 million reads per library. Data from around 11 donors, pooled across two independent experiments, went into the diversity and physicochemical repertoire analyses. TRBV-TRBJ cluster analysis included naive subsets from a handful of donors and memory cells from 3 donors.

CDR1 is given as SGHVS and CDR2 as FNYEAQ, both from the germline V gene. The CDR3 spans 14 residues, from the cysteine through the phenylalanine. No DNA is listed. Each CD8+ T cell subset was flow-sorted in triplicate, and 300,000 or so cells per subset were placed directly into RLT lysis buffer. To keep memory contaminants out, a stringent definition of naive CD8+ T cells was applied: CD45RO-CCR7+CD27+CD95-. Peripheral blood mononuclear cells were isolated from buffy coats by standard density gradient centrifugation. A FACSAria III was used to flow-sort naive CD8+ T cells into CXCR3-negative and CXCR3-positive populations. Total RNA was extracted from sorted cells using an RNeasy Mini Kit. What the authors observed across the whole study: Surface CD5, linked to self-reactivity in mice, was comparable between naive subsets; TCR interaction strength was therefore also inferred from TRB CDR3 physicochemical properties. TRB CDR3s from CXCR3-positive naive cells showed higher hydrophobicity (lower Kidera factor 4), lower energy, and higher strength and volume indices than CXCR3-negative naive cells. Repertoire diversity was comparably high in both naive subsets but much lower in memory CD8+ T cells. Freshly isolated PBMCs were used for most assays because CXCR3 expression went down partially after cryopreservation. Within the same donor, TRBV-TRBJ usage looked similar between naive CXCR3-negative and CXCR3-positive cells, but memory cells had distinct patterns.

The source of this sequence is a human donor in good health. Some clones in this sample may be carry-over from other donors' samples. Specimen: naive CXCR3+ CD8+ T cells from blood. According to the study, the label for this sample's cell subset or site signals: CD45RO-CCR7+CD27+CD95- naive CD8+ T cells expressing CXCR3 (TNR3+). The chain employs TRBV7-6 and TRBJ1-1. CDR3 sequence: CASSLGGLGTEAFF. The CDR3 plus the reference TRBV7-6 and TRBJ1-1 genes for the other parts give the full variable domain: GAGVSQSPRYKVTKRGQDVALRCDPISGHVSLYWYRQALGQGPEFLTYFNYEAQQDKSGLPNDRFSAERPEGSISTLTIQRTEQRDSAMYRCASSLGGLGTEAFFGQGTRLTVV.